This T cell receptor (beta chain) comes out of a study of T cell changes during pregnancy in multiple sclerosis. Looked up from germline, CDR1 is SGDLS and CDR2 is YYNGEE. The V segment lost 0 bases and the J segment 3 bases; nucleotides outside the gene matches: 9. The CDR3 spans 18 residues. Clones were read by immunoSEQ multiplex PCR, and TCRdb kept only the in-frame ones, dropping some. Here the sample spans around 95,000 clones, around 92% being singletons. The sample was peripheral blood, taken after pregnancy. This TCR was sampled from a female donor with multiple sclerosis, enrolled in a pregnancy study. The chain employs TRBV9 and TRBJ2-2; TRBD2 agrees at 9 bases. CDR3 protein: CASSVGRIGGRDTGELFF. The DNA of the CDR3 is TGTGCCAGCAGCGTAGGGAGGATTGGCGGGAGGGACACCGGGGAGCTGTTTTTT.